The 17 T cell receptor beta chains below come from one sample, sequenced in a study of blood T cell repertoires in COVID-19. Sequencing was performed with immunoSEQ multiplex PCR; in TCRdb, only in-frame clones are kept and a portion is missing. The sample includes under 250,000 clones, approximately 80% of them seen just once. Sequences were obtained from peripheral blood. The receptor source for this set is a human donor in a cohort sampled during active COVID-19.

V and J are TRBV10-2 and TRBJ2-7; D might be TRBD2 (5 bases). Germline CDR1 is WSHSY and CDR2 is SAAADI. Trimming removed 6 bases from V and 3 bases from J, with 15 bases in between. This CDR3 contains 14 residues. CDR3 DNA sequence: TGCGCCAGCAGGAACCAACTAGTACGCTACGAGCAGTACTTC. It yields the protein CASRNQLVRYEQYF.

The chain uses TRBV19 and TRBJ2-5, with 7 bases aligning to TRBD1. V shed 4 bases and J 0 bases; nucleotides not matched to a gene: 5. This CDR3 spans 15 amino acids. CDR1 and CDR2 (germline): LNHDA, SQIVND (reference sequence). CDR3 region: CASSSPTGYQETQYF. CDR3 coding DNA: TGTGCCAGTAGTAGCCCGACAGGGTACCAAGAGACCCAGTACTTC.

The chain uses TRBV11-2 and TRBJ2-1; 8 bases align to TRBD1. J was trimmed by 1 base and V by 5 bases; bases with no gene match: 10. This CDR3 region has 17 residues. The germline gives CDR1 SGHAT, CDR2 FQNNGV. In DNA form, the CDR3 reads TGTGCCAGCAGCCAAGACAGGGGCCGAAGGTCCTACAATGAGCAGTTCTTC. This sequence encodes CASSQDRGRRSYNEQFF.

The CDR3 loop reads CASRVIGQGTSYEQYF. CDR3 DNA: TGTGCCAGCAGGGTGATAGGACAGGGAACCTCCTACGAGCAGTACTTC. The V gene is TRBV21-1, the J gene TRBJ2-7; TRBD1 reflects the table's D call only, with no check against the DNA. TRBV21-1 is a listed pseudogene. The CDR3 spans 16 residues.

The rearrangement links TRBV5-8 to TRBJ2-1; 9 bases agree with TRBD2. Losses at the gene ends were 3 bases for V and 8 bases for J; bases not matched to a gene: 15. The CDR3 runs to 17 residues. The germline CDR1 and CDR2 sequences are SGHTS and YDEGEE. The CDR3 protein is CASSSGFGGLAADEQFF. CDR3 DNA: TGTGCCAGCAGCTCCGGTTTCGGGGGACTAGCTGCTGATGAGCAGTTCTTC.

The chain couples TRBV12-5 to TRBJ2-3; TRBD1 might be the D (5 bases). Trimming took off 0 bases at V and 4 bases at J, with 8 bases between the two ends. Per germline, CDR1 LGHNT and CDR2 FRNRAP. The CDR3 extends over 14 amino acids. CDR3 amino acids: CASGLVGLADTQYF. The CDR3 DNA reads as TGTGCTAGTGGTTTGGTGGGGCTCGCAGATACGCAGTATTTT.

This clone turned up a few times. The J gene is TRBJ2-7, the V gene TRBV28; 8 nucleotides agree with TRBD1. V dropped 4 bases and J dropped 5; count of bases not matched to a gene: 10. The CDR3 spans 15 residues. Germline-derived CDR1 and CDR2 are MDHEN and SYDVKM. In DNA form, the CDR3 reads TGTGCCAGCAGTTCCCAGACAGGGGTTAGCGACGAGCAGTACTTC. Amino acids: CASSSQTGVSDEQYF.

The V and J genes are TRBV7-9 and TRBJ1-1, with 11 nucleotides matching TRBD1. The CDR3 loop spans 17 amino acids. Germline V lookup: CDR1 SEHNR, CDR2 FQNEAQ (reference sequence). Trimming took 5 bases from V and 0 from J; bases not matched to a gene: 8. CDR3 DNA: TGTGCCAGCAGCCTTCCCCGGGACAGGGGGTTGAACACTGAAGCTTTCTTT. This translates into CASSLPRDRGLNTEAFF.

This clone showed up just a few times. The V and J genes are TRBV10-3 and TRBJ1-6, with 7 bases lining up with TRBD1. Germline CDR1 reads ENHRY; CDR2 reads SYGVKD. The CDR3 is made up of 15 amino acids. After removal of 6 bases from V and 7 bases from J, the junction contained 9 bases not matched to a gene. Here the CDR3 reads CAISVTGTVNSPLHF. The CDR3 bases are TGTGCCATCAGCGTGACTGGGACAGTCAATTCACCCCTCCACTTT.

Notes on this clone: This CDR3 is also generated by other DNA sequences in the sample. CDR3: CASSSGQNTEAFF. CDR3 coding DNA: TGTGCCAGCTCGTCGGGACAGAACACTGAAGCTTTCTTT. This chain connects TRBV18 to TRBJ1-1; the D gene is possibly TRBD1 (6 bases). The CDR3 spans 13 residues. Germline CDR1 is KGHSH and CDR2 is LQKENI. Trimming removed 6 bases from V and 1 base from J, with 9 bases in between.

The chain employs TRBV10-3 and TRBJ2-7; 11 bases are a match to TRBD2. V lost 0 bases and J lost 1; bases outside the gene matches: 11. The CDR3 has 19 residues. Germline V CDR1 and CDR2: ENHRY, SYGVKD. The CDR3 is CAISESLGLAASGSYEQYF. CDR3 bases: TGTGCCATCAGTGAGTCGTTGGGACTAGCGGCGTCAGGGTCCTACGAGCAGTACTTC.

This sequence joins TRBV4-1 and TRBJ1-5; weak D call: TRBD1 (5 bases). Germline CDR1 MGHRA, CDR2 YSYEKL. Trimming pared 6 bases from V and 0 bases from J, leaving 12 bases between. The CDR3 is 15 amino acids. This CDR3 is CASRLGTFSNQPQHF. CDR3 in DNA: TGCGCCAGCAGACTAGGGACTTTTAGCAATCAGCCCCAGCATTTT.

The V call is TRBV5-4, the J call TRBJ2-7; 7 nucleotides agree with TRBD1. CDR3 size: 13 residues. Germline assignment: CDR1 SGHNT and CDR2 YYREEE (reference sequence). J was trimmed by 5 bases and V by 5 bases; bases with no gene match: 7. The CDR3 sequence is CASRGQGVNEQYF. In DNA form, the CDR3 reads TGTGCCAGCAGAGGTCAGGGGGTAAACGAGCAGTACTTC.

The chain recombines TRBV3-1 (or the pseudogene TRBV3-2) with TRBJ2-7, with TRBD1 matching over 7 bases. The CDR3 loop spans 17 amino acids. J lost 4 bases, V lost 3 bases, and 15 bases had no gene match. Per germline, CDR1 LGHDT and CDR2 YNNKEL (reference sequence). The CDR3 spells CASSQDRKRTGLYEQYF. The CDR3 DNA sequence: TGTGCCAGCAGCCAGGACCGAAAACGGACAGGTTTATACGAGCAGTACTTC.

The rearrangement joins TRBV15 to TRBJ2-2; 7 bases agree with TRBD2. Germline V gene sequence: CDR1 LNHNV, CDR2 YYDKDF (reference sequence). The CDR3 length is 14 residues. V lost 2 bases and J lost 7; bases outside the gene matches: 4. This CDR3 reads CATSRRLAVGELFF. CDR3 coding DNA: TGTGCCACCAGCAGAAGACTAGCCGTCGGGGAGCTGTTTTTT.

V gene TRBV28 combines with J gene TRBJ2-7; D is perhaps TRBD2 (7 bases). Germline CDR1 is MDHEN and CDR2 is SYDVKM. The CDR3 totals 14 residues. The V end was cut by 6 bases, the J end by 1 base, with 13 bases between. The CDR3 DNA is TGTGCCAGCAGGCTGGGAGGGGGGTCCTACGAGCAGTACTTC. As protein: CASRLGGGSYEQYF.

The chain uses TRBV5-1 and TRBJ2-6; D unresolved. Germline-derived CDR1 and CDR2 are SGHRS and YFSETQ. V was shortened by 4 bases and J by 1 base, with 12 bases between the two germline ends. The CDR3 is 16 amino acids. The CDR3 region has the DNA TGCGCCAGCAGCCGCCTTAGAGGTTCTGGGGCCAACGTCCTGACTTTC. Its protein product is CASSRLRGSGANVLTF.